This T cell receptor beta chain was sequenced in a study of shared clonotypes between healthy human individuals (dated by TCRdb to the early 2020s). With respect to the entire study: The cohort comprised two women and a few men aged 18 to 49 years. Libraries were prepared and TCR repertoires were sequenced by different laboratories using diverse techniques, in order to increase sequencing depth and limit assay-specific biases. Per donor, three plates each were used for CD4 naive and CD4 memory, two for CD8 naive, and one for CD8 memory. The study deeply sequenced blood TCR repertoires of about 5 healthy adults to estimate repertoire size and the extent of clonotype sharing between individuals. Leukapheresis yielded between about 0.85 and 10 billion PBMCs per donor.

The research as a whole found: Naive subsets generally had larger estimated clonotype richness than memory subsets. When a handful of donors were compared, the shared fraction of clonotypes was roughly 4.8% for naive CD4, roughly 3.3% for naive CD8, more than 2% for memory CD4, and less than 0.5% for memory CD8. Incomplete sequencing was indicated by rarefaction of sorted-subset datasets, despite the large sequencing depth. Based on pairwise subsampling, the degree of clonotype sharing among donors was expected to be affected by sequencing depth. Sampling was restricted to blood, and TCR repertoires in tissue are likely to differ from TCR repertoires in blood. Because the study included only a small number of donors, the genetic and exposure-history diversity represented was limited. Compared with non-shared clonotypes, clonotypes shared by all four sorted-subset donors had higher generation probabilities.

For this chain, trimming is 1 base at the V end and 3 bases at the J end, and the number of junction bases without a gene match is 17. The CDR3 has 20 amino acids, counting the end cysteine and phenylalanine. Only the CDR3 region is kept as DNA, spanning 60 bases read in frame from base 1. The germline V gene gives CDR1 as MGHRA and CDR2 as YSYEKL. The donors were healthy, HIV-negative adults with no recently reported acute infections or vaccinations. Every donor was a Caucasian adult living in Nashville, Tennessee, USA. CD4+ T cells were enriched by magnetic negative selection, after which naive cells were positively selected on CD45RA and the negative fraction was taken as the memory subset. After blood collection by leukapheresis, PBMCs were isolated using Ficoll-Histopaque density gradient centrifugation and then cryopreserved in the vapor phase of liquid nitrogen. Analytical flow cytometry was used to check the purity and quantity of each magnetically sorted T cell population. Genomic DNA was isolated from each sorted fraction and quantified by UV absorbance on a Nanodrop 2000c.

To note about this clone: Its antigen remains unidentified. No base quality values were provided; no much bigger clone lies one nucleotide off.

Using the deep immunoSEQ assay, TCR CDR3 regions were amplified from genomic DNA by multiplex PCR. Extracted genomic DNA from each cell subset was distributed evenly across all wells of several immunoSEQ 96-well plates, and each plate was treated as a replicate. Each replicate PCR for sorted subsets received about 220 ng genomic DNA, equal to about 30,000 T cell genomes. Purified libraries were measured with a Qubit 3.0 fluorometer, size-checked on a Bioanalyzer 2100, and measured again with the KAPA Library Quantification kit. Each immunoSEQ 96-well plate was sequenced on its own single-read 150-cycle Illumina NextSeq 550 flow cell. Under the source paper's analysis protocol: Because the immunoSEQ output held only junctional sequences and lacked quality scores, the filtering could not match the filtering applied to full-length reads. To assign V/J genes and CDR3, sequences were annotated against IMGT germline references using PyIR, a Python wrapper for IgBLAST v1.9. Reads were filtered out if the reads had weak V/J assignments (E-value above 1e-6), no CDR3, stop codons, out-of-frame junctions, or ambiguous translated residues. V3J clonotypes were defined by identical inferred V gene, J gene, and CDR3 amino acid sequence. Percentage overlap between repertoires was calculated by dividing the number of shared unique clonotypes by the size of the smaller repertoire. Richness of each repertoire was evaluated using RTK rarefaction, the Chao1 estimator, and Recon v2.1 estimates of unobserved clonotypes. Generation probabilities for all TCRbeta clonotypes obtained by the gDNA method from several donors were computed using OLGA. TCRdb retrieved this table from immuneACCESS and kept in-frame rearrangements only. Not all clones are present; in checked studies, unresolved V genes account for under half, and no reason is known for the remainder. That table gives V, J and clone size, and the DNA gave D and trimming. The sample includes millions of clones, with approximately 93% observed a single time. Around 0.4% of the sample goes to the ten largest clones.

Sequencing input: naive CD4+ T cells from PBMCs. The sample's cell subset or site label is to be understood as: CD45RA+ positively selected. This TCR was recovered from a man in his late teens or twenties in good health. Some clones in this sample may be carry-over from other donors' samples. Here the chain combines TRBV4-1 and TRBJ2-1, and TRBD2 aligns with 8 junction nucleotides. The CDR3 amino acid sequence is: CASSQGLGRTGGRYYNEQFF. The bases are TGCGCCAGCAGCCAAGGCCTCGGACGGACGGGGGGGAGGTACTACAATGAGCAGTTCTTC.